This T cell receptor (beta chain) is from a study of metastatic and nonmetastatic thyroid tumors. Study background: Samples came from malignant and benign thyroid patients, and repertoires were compared across blood and tumor or nodule tissue.

This clone is judged medium-sized (0.01 to 0.1%). Its antigen is currently unknown. Patients had received no treatment of any kind before thyroid surgery. Under the authors' procedure: Clinicopathological groups of papillary thyroid cancer showed CDR3 differences that were used to build a distant-metastasis classifier. TCRdb called clones again from the PCR reads with MiXCR. TCRdb's processing, not the authors', yielded these V and J calls. The sample lists around 26,000 clones; 15% were seen once. Study-wide results and caveats: In blood and tumor, TCR beta diversity was reportedly significantly higher in malignant thyroid tumors than in benign nodules.

The source is a female donor with papillary thyroid cancer or a benign thyroid nodule (not recorded which). Some clones in this sample may be carry-over from other donors' samples. Sequenced: blood.

CDR3 nucleotide sequence: TGTGCCAGCAGTTACGGGCAGGGGGCTGTTCAGCCCCAGCATTTT. Its protein product is CASSYGQGAVQPQHF. The rearrangement joins TRBV6-2 or TRBV6-3 to TRBJ1-5, with TRBD1 identical over 8 bases. Germline V CDR1 and CDR2: MNHEY, SVGEGT. The CDR3 sequence is 15 residues long. The V segment lost 2 bases and the J segment 6 bases; nucleotides outside the gene matches: 6.